Presented here are 32 T cell receptor beta chains from one specimen sequenced in a study of T cell responses to AZD1222 COVID-19 vaccine. Only in-frame clones appear in the TCRdb table, and some are missing; sequencing was by immunoSEQ multiplex PCR. The sample has over 130,000 clones; 92% are singletons. Source: peripheral blood, taken 28 days after the second AZD1222 dose. All receptors derive from an adult who received the AZD1222 COVID-19 vaccine.

J is TRBJ2-5 and V is TRBV5-1, with D perhaps being TRBD1 or TRBD2 (7 bases each). From germline, CDR1 is SGHRS and CDR2 YFSETQ. V lost 3 bases and J lost 4, with 19 bases in between. The CDR3 covers 16 residues. CDR3 DNA sequence: TGCGCCAGCAGCTCCCTGTCGGCAGGGGGGGTAGAGACCCAGTACTTC. As protein: CASSSLSAGGVETQYF.

The chain has TRBV7-2 and TRBJ1-1, with 9 bases lining up with TRBD1. This CDR3 has 13 residues. Looked up from germline, CDR1 is SGHTA and CDR2 is FQGNSA. Trimming at V came to 7 bases and at J to 11 bases, leaving 11 bases not matched to a gene. The CDR3 protein is CASTFTRDRVAFF. CDR3 nucleotides: TGTGCCAGCACATTTACCCGGGACAGGGTCGCTTTCTTT.

V usage is TRBV18 and J usage is TRBJ2-1; D possibly corresponds to TRBD2 (5 bases). The V gene's germline CDR1 is KGHSH and CDR2 LQKENI. The V gene lost 3 bases and the J gene lost 7 bases, with 16 bases spanning the gap. CDR3 size: 15 residues. The CDR3 protein is CASSPYSSSGNEQFF. The CDR3, as DNA: TGTGCCAGCTCACCTTACAGCAGCTCGGGAAATGAGCAGTTCTTC.

The chain is built from TRBV30 and TRBJ1-3; no reliable D call. V was shortened by 2 bases and J by 10 bases, with 9 bases between the two germline ends. CDR1 is GTSNPN, CDR2 SVGIG, per germline (reference sequence). CDR3 length equals 11 residues. Written as DNA, the CDR3 is TGTGCCTGGAGTACGCTCGGTACCATATATTTT. Its translation: CAWSTLGTIYF.

In DNA form, the CDR3 reads TGTGCCAGCAGCTTGCTGGCGGGGGCGCGCAAAAACATTCAGTACTTC. Translating gives CASSLLAGARKNIQYF. V gene TRBV5-6 combines with J gene TRBJ2-4, with D perhaps TRBD2 (7 bases). This CDR3 contains 16 residues. Per germline, CDR1 SGHDT and CDR2 YYEEEE. V was pared by 1 base and J by 3 bases, with 14 bases between.

The chain employs TRBV19 and TRBJ1-2, with unresolved D. Germline V CDR1 and CDR2: LNHDA, SQIVND (reference sequence). V lost 3 bases to trimming and J lost 10 bases, with 12 bases between them. The CDR3 has 12 residues. The CDR3 loop is CASSIEAATYTF. As DNA, the CDR3 is TGTGCCAGTAGTATTGAAGCAGCTACCTACACCTTC.

The rearrangement uses TRBV25-1 and TRBJ1-5; 7 bases are a match to TRBD1. The CDR3 totals 14 residues. The germline V gene encodes CDR1 MGHDK and CDR2 SYGVNS. After removal of 5 bases from V and 2 bases from J, the junction contained 3 bases not matched to a gene. The CDR3 here is CASSTGVGNQPQHF. CDR3 bases: TGTGCCAGCAGTACAGGGGTGGGCAATCAGCCCCAGCATTTT.

This rearrangement joins TRBV15 to TRBJ1-4; the match to TRBD1 covers 7 bases. Germline trimming cut 1 base from V and 3 bases from J; bases unmatched to any gene: 5. CDR1 is LNHNV, CDR2 YYDKDF, per germline (reference sequence). The CDR3 sequence is 16 residues long. The CDR3 here is CATSRGSQGANEKLFF. The CDR3 nucleotides are TGTGCCACCAGCAGAGGGTCCCAGGGGGCTAATGAAAAACTGTTTTTT.

This clone was counted once. This chain connects TRBV2 to TRBJ1-2; the D is unclear. V was clipped by 4 bases and J by 2 bases, with 11 bases between them. Germline CDR1 is SNHLY and CDR2 is FYNNEI. The length of the CDR3 is 14 residues. The DNA of the CDR3 is TGTGCCAGCAGTGCTAAGGGCGGAAACTATGGCTACACCTTC. It is translated as CASSAKGGNYGYTF.

This clone occurred once. J is TRBJ1-1 and V is TRBV4-1; D perhaps matches TRBD1 (5 bases). V dropped 3 bases and J dropped 1 base, with 18 bases sitting between them. Germline values: CDR1 MGHRA, CDR2 YSYEKL. The CDR3 is made up of 17 amino acids. CDR3 region: CASSQLGGAGPNTEAFF. Here the CDR3 DNA reads TGCGCCAGCAGCCAGCTCGGAGGAGCAGGGCCGAACACTGAAGCTTTCTTT.

The V gene is TRBV19, the J gene TRBJ2-2, with TRBD1 matching 11 bases. V gave up 7 bases and J gave up 4 bases; unmatched junction bases: 5. CDR3 length: 15 amino acids. The V gene's germline CDR1 is LNHDA and CDR2 SQIVND (reference sequence). In DNA form, the CDR3 reads TGTGCCAGTACCGCCGGGACAGGGGGCACCGGGGAGCTGTTTTTT. Encoded protein: CASTAGTGGTGELFF. The full variable domain, its missing parts supplied by reference TRBV19 and TRBJ2-2, is DGGITQSPKYLFRKEGQNVTLSCEQNLNHDAMYWYRQDPGQGLRLIYYSQIVNDFQKGDIAEGYSVSREKKESFPLTVTSAQKNPTAFYLCASTAGTGGTGELFFGEGSRLTVL.

This chain connects TRBV13 to TRBJ2-3, with D perhaps assigned TRBD1 or TRBD2 (6 bases each). The germline CDR1 and CDR2 sequences are PRHDT and FYEKMQ (reference sequence). V was shortened by 7 bases and J by 2 bases, with 16 bases between the two germline ends. The CDR3 contains 15 residues. The CDR3 region is CASIAWGAATDTQYF. The CDR3 nucleotides are TGTGCCAGCATCGCTTGGGGGGCGGCCACAGATACGCAGTATTTT.

This clone was recorded once. V and J are TRBV28 and TRBJ2-7; D gene unclear. CDR1 and CDR2 (germline): MDHEN, SYDVKM. Trimming removed 5 bases at V and 4 bases at J, with 9 bases between. The CDR3 is 12 amino acids. The CDR3 nucleotides are TGTGCCAGCAGTCTTCCCGGATACGAGCAGTACGTC. Translated, it gives CASSLPGYEQYV.

The sample holds a few counts of this clone. The chain is built from TRBV12-3 or TRBV12-4 and TRBJ1-5; D is undetermined. The germline V and J ends were trimmed by 8 bases and 4 bases, with 12 bases remaining between them. The CDR3 is made up of 13 amino acids. The CDR3 nucleotides read TGTGCCAGCGGGGATCCGCCGAATCAGCCCCAGCATTTT. Residues: CASGDPPNQPQHF.

This chain connects TRBV28 to TRBJ2-3; 8 nucleotides line up with TRBD2. Trimming cost V 5 bases and J 0 bases; bases outside gene matches: 4. This CDR3 is 15 amino acids long. Germline V CDR1 and CDR2: MDHEN, SYDVKM. The DNA of the CDR3 is TGTGCCAGCAGTAACCCGGGGGGGAGCACAGATACGCAGTATTTT. Translation gives CASSNPGGSTDTQYF.

The CDR3 protein is CASSIGQGAGGNEQFF. As DNA, the CDR3 is TGCGCCAGCAGCATCGGACAGGGGGCAGGAGGAAATGAGCAGTTCTTC. The V and J genes are TRBV5-1 and TRBJ2-1; 11 nucleotides align to TRBD1. The V segment lost 4 bases and the J segment 7 bases; nucleotides outside the gene matches: 10. Germline-derived CDR1 and CDR2 are SGHRS and YFSETQ. This CDR3 is built from 16 residues.

The rearrangement links TRBV6-5 to TRBJ1-3; TRBD1 aligns across 8 bases. V shed 7 bases, J shed 2 bases, and the junction held 7 bases outside the gene matches. Per germline, CDR1 MNHEY and CDR2 SVGAGI. The CDR3 is made up of 15 amino acids. DNA for the CDR3: TGTGCCAGCACAAGACAGGGGATCGCTGGAAACACCATATATTTT. Translating it yields CASTRQGIAGNTIYF.

The gene calls are TRBV6-2 or TRBV6-3 and TRBJ2-6, with D possibly being TRBD1 (5 bases). V lost 4 bases to trimming and J lost 4 bases, with 17 bases between them. Germline V lookup: CDR1 MNHEY, CDR2 SVGEGT. The CDR3 has 17 amino acids. In DNA form, the CDR3 reads TGTGCCAGCAGTTCTGACAGAGGATCGTCCGGGGCCAACGTCCTGACTTTC. It codes for CASSSDRGSSGANVLTF.

The rearrangement links TRBV7-9 to TRBJ2-1; D not certain. Trimming left V 1 base short and J 5 bases short, with 9 bases between. CDR3 length: 14 amino acids. The germline CDR1 and CDR2 sequences are SEHNR and FQNEAQ (reference sequence). This CDR3 is CASSLDRLHNEQFF. The CDR3 DNA reads TGTGCCAGCAGCTTAGACCGCCTCCACAATGAGCAGTTCTTC.

The chain recombines TRBV29-1 with TRBJ1-4, with 9 nucleotides matching TRBD1. The CDR3 totals 13 residues. J was trimmed by 7 bases and V by 8 bases; bases with no gene match: 8. Germline V gene sequence: CDR1 SQVTM, CDR2 ANQGSEA. DNA of the CDR3: TGCAGCACCCGACAGGGGGGTAGTGAAAAACTGTTTTTT. Residues: CSTRQGGSEKLFF.

The V and J genes are TRBV28 and TRBJ1-2; 7 positions agree with TRBD1. Germline trimming cut 5 bases from V and 8 bases from J; bases unmatched to any gene: 11. This CDR3 has 14 residues. Germline CDR1 is MDHEN and CDR2 is SYDVKM. The CDR3 protein is CASSQRTGGGGYTF. Here the CDR3 DNA reads TGTGCCAGCAGTCAACGGACAGGTGGGGGAGGCTACACCTTC.

This clone was recorded only once. The gene calls are TRBV19 and TRBJ2-1; D ambiguous. Germline values: CDR1 LNHDA, CDR2 SQIVND (reference sequence). Trimming cost V 6 bases and J 7 bases, with 7 bases left between them. This CDR3 contains 11 residues. CDR3 sequence: CASSFFNEQFF. CDR3 coding DNA: TGTGCCAGTAGCTTTTTTAATGAGCAGTTCTTC.

The rearrangement uses TRBV7-2 and TRBJ2-1; TRBD1 matches 7 bases. Per germline, CDR1 SGHTA and CDR2 FQGNSA. This CDR3 has 14 amino acids. Unmatched junction bases numbered 3, after V lost 3 bases and J lost 4 bases. The CDR3 sequence is CASSFRDSYNEQFF. The CDR3 bases are TGTGCCAGCAGCTTCCGGGACAGTTACAATGAGCAGTTCTTC.

The gene calls are TRBV5-1 and TRBJ2-2, with TRBD2 as a possible D gene (6 bases). The CDR3 extends over 15 amino acids. V shed 0 bases and J shed 2 bases, with 8 bases lying between them. The germline V gene encodes CDR1 SGHRS and CDR2 YFSETQ. The DNA of the CDR3 is TGCGCCAGCAGCTTGGTGCGGGGTAACACCGGGGAGCTGTTTTTT. Amino acids: CASSLVRGNTGELFF.

The chain combines TRBV6-5 with TRBJ1-3; D unresolved. Germline CDR1 MNHEY, CDR2 SVGAGI. The CDR3 extends over 15 amino acids. The V and J ends lost 0 bases and 0 bases respectively, with 6 bases between them. The DNA for the CDR3 is TGTGCCAGCAGTTACTCTTATGTCTCTGGAAACACCATATATTTT. Protein: CASSYSYVSGNTIYF.

The chain's CDR3 is CAWSVKAGGTGELFF. DNA for the CDR3: TGTGCCTGGAGTGTTAAGGCAGGGGGGACCGGGGAGCTGTTTTTT. The chain has TRBV30 and TRBJ2-2; possibly TRBD1 for D (7 bases). CDR1 and CDR2 (germline): GTSNPN, SVGIG (reference sequence). The CDR3 length is 15 residues. V dropped 0 bases and J dropped 5 bases, with 13 bases sitting between them. Full variable domain (rest looked up from reference TRBV30 and TRBJ2-2): SQTIHQWPATLVQPVGSPLSLECTVEGTSNPNLYWYRQAAGRGLQLLFYSVGIGQISSEVPQNLSASRPQDRQFILSSKKLLLSDSGFYLCAWSVKAGGTGELFFGEGSRLTVL.

This clone was detected only once. The chain has TRBV25-1 and TRBJ1-1, with D possibly matching TRBD1 (5 bases). Trimming took off 7 bases at V and 3 bases at J, with 18 bases between the two ends. Germline V gives CDR1 MGHDK, CDR2 SYGVNS. This CDR3 spans 15 amino acids. CDR3 region: CASTPVGAVDTEAFF. CDR3 in DNA: TGTGCCAGCACTCCCGTCGGGGCGGTGGACACTGAAGCTTTCTTT.

The chain recombines TRBV18 with TRBJ1-1; 8 bases match TRBD1. The CDR3 spans 16 residues. V lost 4 bases to trimming and J lost 0 bases; unmatched junction nucleotides: 7. In germline, CDR1 is KGHSH, CDR2 LQKENI. This CDR3 is CASSLGTGGMNTEAFF. The CDR3 DNA reads as TGTGCCAGCTCACTAGGGACAGGAGGTATGAACACTGAAGCTTTCTTT.

This chain uses TRBV19 with TRBJ1-2; D possibly corresponds to TRBD1 (5 bases). V lost 6 bases to trimming and J lost 4 bases, with 18 bases between them. CDR3 length: 15 residues. Germline V gene data show CDR1 as LNHDA and CDR2 as SQIVND (reference sequence). In DNA, the CDR3 is TGTGCCAGTAGCCTGGGGGAGGCCTCCTTCTATGGCTACACCTTC. The encoded protein is CASSLGEASFYGYTF.

This clone was observed once. The V gene is TRBV6-2 or TRBV6-3, the J gene TRBJ1-1; D unclear. The germline gives CDR1 MNHEY, CDR2 SVGEGT. The CDR3 totals 13 residues. V lost 0 bases to trimming and J lost 5 bases, with 7 bases between them. The CDR3 spells CASSYSGGTEAFF. CDR3 coding DNA: TGTGCCAGCAGTTACTCGGGTGGAACTGAAGCTTTCTTT.

The chain employs TRBV28 and TRBJ1-2; D perhaps matches TRBD1 (5 bases). Germline CDR1 and CDR2: MDHEN and SYDVKM. This CDR3 is 14 amino acids long. Trimming removed 4 bases at V and 0 bases at J, with 9 bases between. CDR3 DNA sequence: TGTGCCAGCAGTTCGGGACTCCCTAACTATGGCTACACCTTC. This encodes CASSSGLPNYGYTF.

This chain links TRBV7-6 with TRBJ2-2, with no clear D. The V gene lost 5 bases and the J gene lost 3 bases, with 7 bases spanning the gap. Germline V gene sequence: CDR1 SGHVS, CDR2 FNYEAQ. This CDR3 comprises 13 residues. The CDR3 loop is CASSGLHTGELFF. The CDR3 DNA reads as TGTGCCAGCAGCGGTCTCCACACCGGGGAGCTGTTTTTT.